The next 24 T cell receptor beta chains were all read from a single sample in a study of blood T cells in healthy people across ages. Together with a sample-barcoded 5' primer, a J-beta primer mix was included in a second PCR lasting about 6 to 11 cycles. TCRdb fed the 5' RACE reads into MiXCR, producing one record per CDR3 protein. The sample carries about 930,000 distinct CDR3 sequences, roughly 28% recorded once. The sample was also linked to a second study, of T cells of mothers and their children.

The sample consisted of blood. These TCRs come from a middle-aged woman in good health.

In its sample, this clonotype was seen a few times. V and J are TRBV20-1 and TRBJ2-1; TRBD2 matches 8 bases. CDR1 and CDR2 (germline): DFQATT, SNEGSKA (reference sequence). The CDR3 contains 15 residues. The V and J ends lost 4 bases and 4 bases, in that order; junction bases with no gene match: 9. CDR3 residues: CSANTVAGTYNEQFF. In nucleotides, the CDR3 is TGCAGTGCTAACACGGTAGCGGGGACTTACAATGAGCAGTTCTTC.

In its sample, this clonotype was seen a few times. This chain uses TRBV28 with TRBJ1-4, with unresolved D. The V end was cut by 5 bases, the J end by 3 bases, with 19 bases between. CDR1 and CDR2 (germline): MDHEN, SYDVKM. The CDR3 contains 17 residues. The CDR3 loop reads CASSALSFGVSNEKLFF. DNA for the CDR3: TGTGCCAGCAGTGCTTTGTCGTTCGGAGTTTCTAATGAAAAACTGTTTTTT.

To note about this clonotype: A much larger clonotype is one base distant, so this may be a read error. The CDR3 protein is CVSSWDRVYEQYF. CDR3 DNA sequence: TGTGTCAGCAGTTGGGACAGAGTCTACGAGCAGTACTTC. This chain links TRBV28 with TRBJ2-7; TRBD1 matches at 7 bases. CDR1 MDHEN and CDR2 SYDVKM come from the germline V gene. The length of the CDR3 is 13 residues.

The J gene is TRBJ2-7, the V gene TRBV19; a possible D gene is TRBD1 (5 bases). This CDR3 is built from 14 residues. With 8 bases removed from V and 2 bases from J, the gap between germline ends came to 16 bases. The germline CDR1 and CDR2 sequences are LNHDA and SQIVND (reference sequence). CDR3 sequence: CASSIQGSAYEQYF. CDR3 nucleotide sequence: TGTGCCAGTTCGATCCAGGGATCGGCCTACGAGCAGTACTTC.

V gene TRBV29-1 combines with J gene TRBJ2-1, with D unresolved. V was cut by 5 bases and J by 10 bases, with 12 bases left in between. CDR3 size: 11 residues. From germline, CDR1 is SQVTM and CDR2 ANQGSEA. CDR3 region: CSVQVSYEQFF. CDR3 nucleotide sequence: TGCAGCGTTCAGGTTTCCTACGAGCAGTTCTTC.

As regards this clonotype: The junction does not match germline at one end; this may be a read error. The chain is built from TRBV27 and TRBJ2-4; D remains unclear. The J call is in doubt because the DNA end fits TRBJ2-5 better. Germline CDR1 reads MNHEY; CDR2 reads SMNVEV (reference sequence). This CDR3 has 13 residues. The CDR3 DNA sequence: TGTGCCTGCAGTTTATCCCGGGTGGAGACCCAGTACTTC. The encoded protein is CACSLSRVETQYF.

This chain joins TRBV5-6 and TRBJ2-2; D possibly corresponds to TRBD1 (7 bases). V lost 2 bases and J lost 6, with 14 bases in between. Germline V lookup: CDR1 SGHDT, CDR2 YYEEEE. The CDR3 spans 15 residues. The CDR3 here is CASSFGGGKAGELFF. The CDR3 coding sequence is TGTGCCAGCAGCTTTGGAGGGGGCAAGGCCGGGGAGCTGTTTTTT.

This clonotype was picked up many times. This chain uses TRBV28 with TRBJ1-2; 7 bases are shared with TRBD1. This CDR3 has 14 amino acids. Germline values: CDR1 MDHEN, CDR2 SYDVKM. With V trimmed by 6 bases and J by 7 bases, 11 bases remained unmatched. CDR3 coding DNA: TGTGCCAGCAGGCTATCCACAGGGGCAGGTGGCTACACCTTC. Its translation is CASRLSTGAGGYTF.

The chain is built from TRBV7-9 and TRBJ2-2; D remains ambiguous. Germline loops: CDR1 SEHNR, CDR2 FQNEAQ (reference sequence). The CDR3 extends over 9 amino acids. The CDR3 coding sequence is TGTGGGAACACCGGGGAGCTGTTTTTT. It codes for CGNTGELFF.

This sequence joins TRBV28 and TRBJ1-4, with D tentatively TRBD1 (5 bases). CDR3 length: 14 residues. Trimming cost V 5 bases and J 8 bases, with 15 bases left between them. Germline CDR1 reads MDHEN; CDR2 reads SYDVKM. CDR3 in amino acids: CASSETGSREKLFF. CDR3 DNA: TGTGCCAGCAGTGAAACAGGAAGTCGGGAAAAACTGTTTTTT.

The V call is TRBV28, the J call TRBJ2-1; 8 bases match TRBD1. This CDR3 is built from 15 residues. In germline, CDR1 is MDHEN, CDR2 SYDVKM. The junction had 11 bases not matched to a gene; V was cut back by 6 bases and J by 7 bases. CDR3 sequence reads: CASSSPGQGRNEQFF. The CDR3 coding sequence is TGTGCCAGCAGCAGTCCCGGACAGGGCAGGAATGAGCAGTTCTTC.

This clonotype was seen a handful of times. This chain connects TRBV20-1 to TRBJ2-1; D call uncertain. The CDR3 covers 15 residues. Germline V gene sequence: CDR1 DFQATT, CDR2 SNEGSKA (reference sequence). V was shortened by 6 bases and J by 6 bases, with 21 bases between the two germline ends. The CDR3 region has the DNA TGCAGTGCAAACTCCTACTTATCCCGTGTCAATGAGCAGTTCTTC. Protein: CSANSYLSRVNEQFF.

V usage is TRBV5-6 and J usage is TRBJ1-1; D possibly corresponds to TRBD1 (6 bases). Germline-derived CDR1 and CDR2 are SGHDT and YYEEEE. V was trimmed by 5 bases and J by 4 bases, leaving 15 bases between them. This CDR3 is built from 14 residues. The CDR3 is CASRAKGGGTEAFF. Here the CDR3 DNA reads TGTGCCAGCAGGGCGAAGGGGGGAGGCACTGAAGCTTTCTTT.

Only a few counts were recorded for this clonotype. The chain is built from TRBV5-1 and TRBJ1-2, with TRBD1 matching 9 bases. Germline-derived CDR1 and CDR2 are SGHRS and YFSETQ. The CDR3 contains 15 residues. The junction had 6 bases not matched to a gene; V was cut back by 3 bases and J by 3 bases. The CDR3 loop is CASSSQGAYDYGYTF. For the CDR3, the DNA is TGCGCCAGCAGCTCACAGGGGGCGTATGACTATGGCTACACCTTC.

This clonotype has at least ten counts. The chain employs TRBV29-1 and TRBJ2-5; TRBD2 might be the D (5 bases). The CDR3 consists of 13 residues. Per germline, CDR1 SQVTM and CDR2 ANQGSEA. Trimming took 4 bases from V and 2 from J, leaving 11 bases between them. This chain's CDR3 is CSVGGLNQETQYF. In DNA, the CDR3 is TGCAGCGTTGGAGGACTGAATCAAGAGACCCAGTACTTC.

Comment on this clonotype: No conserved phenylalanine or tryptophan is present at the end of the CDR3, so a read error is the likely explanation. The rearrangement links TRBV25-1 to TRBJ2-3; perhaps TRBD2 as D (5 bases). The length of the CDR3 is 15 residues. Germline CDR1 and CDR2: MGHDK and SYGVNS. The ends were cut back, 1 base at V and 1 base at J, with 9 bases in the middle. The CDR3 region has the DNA TGTGCCAGCAGTGAATCGGACTCCCGCACAGATACGCAGTATGTT. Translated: CASSESDSRTDTQYV.

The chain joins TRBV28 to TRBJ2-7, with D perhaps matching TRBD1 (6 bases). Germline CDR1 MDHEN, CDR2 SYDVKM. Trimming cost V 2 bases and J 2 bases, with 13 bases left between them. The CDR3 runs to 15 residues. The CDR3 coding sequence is TGTGCCAGCAGTTTAATTCTGGGGGCCACCTACGAGCAGTACTTC. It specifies CASSLILGATYEQYF.

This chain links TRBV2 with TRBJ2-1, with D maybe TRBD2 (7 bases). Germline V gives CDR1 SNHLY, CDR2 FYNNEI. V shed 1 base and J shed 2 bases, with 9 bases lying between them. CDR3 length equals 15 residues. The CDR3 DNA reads TGTGCCAGCAGTGAAGGGCGGGGGCCCTACAATGAGCAGTTCTTC. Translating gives CASSEGRGPYNEQFF.

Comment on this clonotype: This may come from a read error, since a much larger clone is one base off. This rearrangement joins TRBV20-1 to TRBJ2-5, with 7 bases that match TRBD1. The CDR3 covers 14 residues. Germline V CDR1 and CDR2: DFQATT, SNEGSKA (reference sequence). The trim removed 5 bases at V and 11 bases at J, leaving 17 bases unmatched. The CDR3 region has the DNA TGCAGTGCTGACGCCGGGACAGCAACACTTGGGCAGTACTTC. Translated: CSADAGTATLGQYF.

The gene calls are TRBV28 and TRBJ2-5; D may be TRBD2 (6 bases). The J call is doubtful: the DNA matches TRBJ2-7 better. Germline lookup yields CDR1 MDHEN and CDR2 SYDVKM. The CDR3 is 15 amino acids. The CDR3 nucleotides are TGTGCTAGCGGCCGCCATGGGGAGGCGGGCTACGAGCAGTACTTC. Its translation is CASGRHGEAGYEQYF.

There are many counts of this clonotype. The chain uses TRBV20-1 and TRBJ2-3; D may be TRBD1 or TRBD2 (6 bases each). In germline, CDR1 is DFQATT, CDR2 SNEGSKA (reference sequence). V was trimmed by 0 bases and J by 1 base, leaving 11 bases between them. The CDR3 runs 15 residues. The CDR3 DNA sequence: TGCAGTGCTAGAGATCCGGGGGCGGGCACAGATACGCAGTATTTT. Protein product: CSARDPGAGTDTQYF.

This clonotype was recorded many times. The CDR3 DNA follows: TGCGCCAGCAGCTTGGATGGTAGTCCACAGACCCAGTACTTC. Translation gives CASSLDGSPQTQYF. This chain connects TRBV5-1 to TRBJ2-5; D unclear. The V end was cut by 0 bases, the J end by 6 bases, with 12 bases between. The CDR3 extends over 14 amino acids. Germline V lookup: CDR1 SGHRS, CDR2 YFSETQ.

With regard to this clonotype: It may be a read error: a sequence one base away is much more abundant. CDR3 bases: TGCGCCAGCAGCCTAGGGGCCGGGGGGAACGATGAGCAGTTCTTC. Amino acid sequence: CASSLGAGGNDEQFF. The rearrangement links TRBV5-1 to TRBJ2-1, with 7 bases matching TRBD2. The CDR3 runs to 15 residues. CDR1 is SGHRS and CDR2 is YFSETQ in the germline V gene. J gave up 8 bases and V 4 bases, and 12 bases lay outside the gene matches.

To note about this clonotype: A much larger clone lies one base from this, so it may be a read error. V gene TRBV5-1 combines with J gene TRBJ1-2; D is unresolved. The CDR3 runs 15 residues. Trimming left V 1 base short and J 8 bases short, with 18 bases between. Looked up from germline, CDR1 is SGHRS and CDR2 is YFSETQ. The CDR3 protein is CASSLSGSAAVGYTF. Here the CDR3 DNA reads TGCGCCAGCAGCTTGTCCGGGAGTGCAGCGGTCGGCTACACCTTC.